This is a list of T cell receptor beta chains from one sample in a study of human T cells and chemical hapten exposure. One entry per CDR3 protein, called by TCRdb with MiXCR from the RACE reads. The data hold more than 150,000 distinct CDR3 sequences, with around 25% observed a single time. This specimen was whole blood, taken in connection with sensitization to the hapten diphenylcyclopropenone (DPC). These receptors all stem from a middle-aged woman with alopecia areata. Some clones in this sample may be carry-over from other donors' samples. Each CDR3 is given with its conserved first and last residue. A D gene is named only where the DNA matches it firmly. Expanded clones get a size class; other rows say once, few or many, or leave the size out.

>TRBJ2-7|NA|few|TRBV6-2/TRBV6-3
TGTGCCAGCAGTTACCCAGTGAGCTCCTACGAGCAGTACTTC
CASSYPVSSYEQYF
>TRBJ1-6|TRBD1|NA|TRBV28
TGTGCCAGCACCTCTAGACAGGGCGTTTTGAGCTCCTATAATTCACCCCTCCACTTT
CASTSRQGVLSSYNSPLHF
>TRBJ2-5|TRBD2|NA|TRBV6-2/TRBV6-3
TGTGCCAGCCTTACGGGGGGTGCGGAGACCCAGTACTTC
CASLTGGAETQYF
>TRBJ2-2|NA|NA|TRBV10-3
TGTGCCACGCTCAGGACAGTGAACACCGGGGAGCTGTTTTTT
CATLRTVNTGELFF
>TRBJ2-1|NA|NA|TRBV4-3
TGCGCCAGCAGCCAATATCTTGACTGGAGCAATGAGCAGTTCTTC
CASSQYLDWSNEQFF
>TRBJ2-1|TRBD2|many|TRBV27
TGTGCCAGCAGTCCCACTAGCGATCCCGAGACAGAGCAGTTCTTC
CASSPTSDPETEQFF
>TRBJ2-3|TRBD2|NA|TRBV7-3
TGTGCCAGCAGCCCTACGACTAGCGGGAGGGCGGATACGCAGTATTTT
CASSPTTSGRADTQYF
>TRBJ2-1|TRBD2|few|TRBV7-2
TGTGCCAGCAGCTTCCGAAGGAAGGCACTAGCGGGAACGGATGAGCAGTTCTTC
CASSFRRKALAGTDEQFF
>TRBJ1-2|NA|NA|TRBV7-2
TGTGCCAGCAGCTTAGGGGCAGGGGTGGATGGCTACACCTTC
CASSLGAGVDGYTF
>TRBJ1-5|NA|NA|TRBV7-8
TGTGCCAGCAGCTTAGGGACAGTGAGCAATCAGCCCCAGCATTTT
CASSLGTVSNQPQHF
>TRBJ1-2|NA|many|TRBV6-2/TRBV6-3
TGTGCCAGCAGTTATTCCGGAAGCCCACAATATGGCTACACCTTC
CASSYSGSPQYGYTF
>TRBJ2-3|TRBD1|few|TRBV28
TGTGCCAGCAGTTCCCCGGGACAGGGAGGGACGCAGTATTTT
CASSSPGQGGTQYF
>TRBJ1-1|TRBD1|NA|TRBV20-1
TGCAGTGCTCTTATCTCCGGGACAGGCACTGAAGCTTTCTTT
CSALISGTGTEAFF
>TRBJ2-1|NA|many|TRBV12-3/TRBV12-4
TGTGCCAGCAGGACGGGTGGTGAGCAGTTCTTC
CASRTGGEQFF
>TRBJ2-5|NA|NA|TRBV27
TGTGCCAGCAGGCTTTCGGGACCCCTTATGGGGACCCAGTACTTC
CASRLSGPLMGTQYF
>TRBJ1-1|TRBD1|many|TRBV6-5
TGTGCCAGCAGTGCCACAGGGGCCACTGAAGCTTTCTTT
CASSATGATEAFF